This is a list of T cell receptor beta chains from one sample in a study of PD-L1 blockade in urothelial cancer. Generated by immunoSEQ multiplex PCR, the TCRdb table keeps only in-frame clones and is missing some. Of 58,000 or so clones listed, 81% were seen once; the top ten hold roughly 2.9%. This specimen was PBMCs, taken around atezolizumab (anti-PD-L1) treatment. Receptors originate from a man aged 65 to 85 with urothelial cancer. Both conserved end residues are part of each CDR3. A D gene is named only where the DNA matches it firmly. The size field is filled for only some rows; it gives once, few, many or a size class.

TRBJ1-1 TRBV19 NA NA TGTGCCAGTAGTGGGCCGGTTGCTTCAGGGGTGAACACTGAAGCTTTCTTT CASSGPVASGVNTEAFF
TRBJ1-1 TRBV6-6 NA NA TGTGCCAGCAGACGACAGTTTAACACTGAAGCTTTCTTT CASRRQFNTEAFF
TRBJ2-1 TRBV23-1 TRBD2 NA TGCGCCGGATTACTAGCGCCGATGGATGAGCAGTTCTTC CAGLLAPMDEQFF
TRBJ1-1 TRBV6-6 TRBD1 once TGTGCCAGCAGGCCGACAGGGCCTGTCACTGAAGCTTTCTTT CASRPTGPVTEAFF
TRBJ2-7 TRBV6-6 TRBD1 NA TGTGCCAGCAGTTACTCGAGGCAGGGGGCGATGCACGAGCAGTACTTC CASSYSRQGAMHEQYF
TRBJ1-1 TRBV29-1 NA NA TGCAGCGTTGATCCGGGGTACACTGAAGCTTTCTTT CSVDPGYTEAFF
TRBJ2-6 TRBV5-1 NA few TGCGCCAGCAGCTGGGGTGGGACTCCAGTTTCTGGGGCCAACGTCCTGACTTTC CASSWGGTPVSGANVLTF
TRBJ2-4 TRBV2 NA few TGTGCCAGCAGGAACAGGGGGGGGAACATTCAGTACTTC CASRNRGGNIQYF
TRBJ2-1 TRBV28 NA NA TGTGCCACCGAAACTCAGGCTACATCCTACAATGAGCAGTTCTTC CATETQATSYNEQFF
TRBJ2-5 TRBV11-2 TRBD2 once TGTGCCAGCAGCATAGCCACTAGCGGGGCCCCTGAGACCCAGTACTTC CASSIATSGAPETQYF
TRBJ2-7 TRBV5-1 TRBD1 few TGCGCCAGCAGCTTGGGTACTACAGGGGCCGCCAACGAGCAGTACTTC CASSLGTTGAANEQYF
TRBJ2-7 TRBV10-2 TRBD2 NA TGCGCCAGCAGTGAGTCACCGGCTAGCGGGAACTACGAGCAGTACTTC CASSESPASGNYEQYF
TRBJ2-7 TRBV4-2 TRBD2 NA TGTGCCAGCAGCCAAACTAGCGGGACCACCTACGAGCAGTACTTC CASSQTSGTTYEQYF
TRBJ2-3 TRBV7-2 TRBD2 NA TGTGCCAGCAGCTCGACTAGCGGAGGGGCAGATACGCAGTATTTT CASSSTSGGADTQYF
TRBJ2-3 TRBV9 TRBD2 NA TGTGCCAGCAGCGTAGCGGCTAGCGGTCGGAGCACAGATACGCAGTATTTT CASSVAASGRSTDTQYF
TRBJ2-2 TRBV18 NA NA TGTGCCAGCTCACCAGAACAGGGATTGACCGGGGAGCTGTTTTTT CASSPEQGLTGELFF
TRBJ1-5 TRBV30 TRBD1 NA TGTGCCTGGAGTTTGGGGACAGTTTCTAATCAGCCCCAGCATTTT CAWSLGTVSNQPQHF
TRBJ2-1 TRBV19 NA NA TGTGCCAGTAGTATATACAGCAATGAGCAGTTCTTC CASSIYSNEQFF
TRBJ2-1 TRBV4-1 NA NA TGCGCCAGCAGCCAAGGGTGGGCCAAGAGCTCCTACAATGAGCAGTTCTTC CASSQGWAKSSYNEQFF
TRBJ1-2 TRBV5-3 NA NA TGTGCCAGAAGCTTGCCGGCGGGACCGATGGTCTACACCTTC CARSLPAGPMVYTF
TRBJ1-1 TRBV14 NA few TGTGCCAGCACTCGAGAGATGAACACTGAAGCTTTCTTT CASTREMNTEAFF
TRBJ1-2 TRBV5-6 TRBD1 NA TGTGCCAGCAGCTTGTCAGGGCAGGGGGTCTATGGCTACACCTTC CASSLSGQGVYGYTF
TRBJ1-3 TRBV2 NA few TGTGCCAGCAATACCCTTGTCGGGGAAGGTGGAAACACCATATATTTT CASNTLVGEGGNTIYF
TRBJ2-7 TRBV7-9 NA NA TGTGCCAGCAGCCCCGGCGGAGGCCAGAGCTCCTACGAGCAGTACTTC CASSPGGGQSSYEQYF
TRBJ1-2 TRBV4-2 NA NA TGTGCCAGCAGCCAACGGAACAAGGCGGTAAATGGCTACACCTTC CASSQRNKAVNGYTF
TRBJ2-2 TRBV2 NA NA TGTGCCAGCAGTGCGGAGCTAGCCGGGGCCGGGGAGCTGTTTTTT CASSAELAGAGELFF
TRBJ2-1 TRBV9 NA NA TGTGCCAGCAGCGTAGATGTTGTATGGCAGCAGTTCTTC CASSVDVVWQQFF
TRBJ2-3 TRBV11-3 TRBD1 NA TGTGCCAGCAGCCAGACAGGGTTCGCAGATACGCAGTATTTT CASSQTGFADTQYF
TRBJ2-4 TRBV18 TRBD2 NA TGTGCCAGCTCACCGGGGGGGGTCGAGGCCAAAAACATTCAGTACTTC CASSPGGVEAKNIQYF
TRBJ2-6 TRBV28 NA NA TGTGCCAGCAGTTCGACAGCGCTCTCTGGGGCCAACGTCCTGACTTTC CASSSTALSGANVLTF
TRBJ2-1 TRBV10-3 NA NA TGTGCCATCAGTGAGTCGGCACAGTCCTACAATGAGCAGTTCTTC CAISESAQSYNEQFF
TRBJ1-1 TRBV18 NA once TGTGCCAGCTCACGATCAGACACCGCTGGAGGTTTCTTT CASSRSDTAGGFF
TRBJ2-5 TRBV4-1 TRBD2 NA TGCGCCAGCAGCCAAGGACTAGCGGGAGGATTCTGGGGAGAGACCCAGTACTTC CASSQGLAGGFWGETQYF
TRBJ1-4 TRBV12-2 NA NA TGTGCAAGTCGCCCAGAGGGGGGGGCGTCTAATGAAAAACTGTTTTTT CASRPEGGASNEKLFF
TRBJ1-2 TRBV18 NA NA TGTGCCACCACCACATCGGGAGACAACTATGGCTACACCTTC CATTTSGDNYGYTF
TRBJ2-5 TRBV2 TRBD1 NA TGTGCCAGCAGGGCGGGACAGGGGAGGGGAGACCAAGAGACCCAGTACTTC CASRAGQGRGDQETQYF
TRBJ2-5 TRBV27 TRBD1 NA TGTGCCAGCAGTGAATCCTGGACAGGCCAAGAGACCCAGTACTTC CASSESWTGQETQYF
TRBJ2-5 TRBV6-5 TRBD1 NA TGTGCCAGCAGTTACCTACAGGGGGCGCGGGAGACCCAGTACTTC CASSYLQGARETQYF
TRBJ1-5 TRBV6-1 NA NA TGTGCCAGCAGTGACAGGTTTCAACGGCCCCAGCATTTT CASSDRFQRPQHF
TRBJ2-1 TRBV18 NA NA TGTGCCAGCTCACCATCAGGGACCTACAATGAGCAGTTCTTC CASSPSGTYNEQFF
TRBJ2-7 TRBV6-1 NA NA TGTGCCAGCAGTGAACCCCGGGAGAAACACGAGCAGTACTTC CASSEPREKHEQYF
TRBJ2-3 TRBV7-9 TRBD1 NA TGTGCCAGCAGCGCATCCGGGACAGTTCTCTTTTTT CASSASGTVLFF
TRBJ2-3 TRBV11-2 TRBD1 NA TGTGCCAGCAGCCTATCGACAGGGTTGAGAACAGATACGCAGTATTTT CASSLSTGLRTDTQYF
TRBJ2-7 TRBV7-2 TRBD2 NA TGTGCCAGCACGCTCCAAGACGGCGGGAGGGCCTTTACCTACGAGCAGTACTTC CASTLQDGGRAFTYEQYF
TRBJ1-3 TRBV7-9 NA NA TGTGCCAGCAGCTCCGGGGTAAGGAGTGACACCATATATTTT CASSSGVRSDTIYF
TRBJ2-3 TRBV11-3 TRBD1 NA TGTGCCAGCAGCCAAGGGACAGCTAGCACAGATACGCAGTATTTT CASSQGTASTDTQYF
TRBJ1-2 TRBV7-2 TRBD1 once TGTGCCAGCAGCTTAACGCAGGGGGCATATGGCTACACCTTC CASSLTQGAYGYTF
TRBJ1-1 TRBV18 NA NA TGTGCCAGCTCACCCCCCGCCGGGGGGCAAACTGAAGCTTTCTTT CASSPPAGGQTEAFF
TRBJ2-2 TRBV13 NA NA TGTGCCAGCAGCCCTCGTGGTCCGGGCACCGGGGAGCTGTTTTTT CASSPRGPGTGELFF
TRBJ2-7 TRBV28 NA NA TGTGCCACCGCCCGGGGAGAGCCCTACGAGCAGTACTTC CATARGEPYEQYF
TRBJ2-1 TRBV7-3 NA NA TGTGCCAGCAGTCTCGTACCGGGACTCACTTACAATGAGCAGTTCTTC CASSLVPGLTYNEQFF
TRBJ1-5 TRBV27 NA NA TGTGCCAGCAGGGTACAGACAAAAAGCAATCAGCCCCAGCATTTT CASRVQTKSNQPQHF
TRBJ1-5 TRBV2 NA NA TGTGCCAGCAGTCCCAGTCTCAGTTCGGGGAATCAGCCCCAGCATTTT CASSPSLSSGNQPQHF